This entry lists 30 T cell receptor beta chains sequenced from one sample in a study of identical twins. TCRdb redid the calling of the 5' RACE reads with MiXCR, one entry per CDR3 protein. The sample lists 420,000 or so distinct CDR3 sequences, roughly 18% occurring once. Sequencing was carried out using naive T cells sorted from blood. The receptors were gathered from a middle-aged man in good health.

This clonotype was detected a few times. The J gene is TRBJ2-2, the V gene TRBV4-1, with TRBD1 matching over 10 bases. The CDR3 sequence is 15 residues long. Germline CDR1 MGHRA, CDR2 YSYEKL. V lost 0 bases, J lost 7 bases, and 2 bases stayed unmatched. The CDR3 DNA reads as TGCGCCAGCAGCCAAGAGACAGGGGGCGGCGGGGAGCTGTTTTTT. As protein: CASSQETGGGGELFF.

This clonotype showed up just a few times. The V call is TRBV7-6, the J call TRBJ1-6; 9 bases line up with TRBD1. The CDR3 extends over 15 amino acids. Per the germline V gene, CDR1 is SGHVS and CDR2 is FNYEAQ. V shed 5 bases and J 7 bases; nucleotides not matched to a gene: 6. This CDR3 is CASSPHRGQNSPLHF. The CDR3 DNA reads as TGTGCCAGCAGCCCGCACAGGGGGCAAAATTCACCCCTCCACTTT.

There are many counts of this clonotype. In DNA, the CDR3 is TGTGCCAGCAGTTTAGGACAGGGGCTCGAGCAGTACTTC. Translating gives CASSLGQGLEQYF. The gene calls are TRBV12-3 or TRBV12-4 and TRBJ2-7; 8 positions agree with TRBD1. The CDR3 runs to 13 residues. Unmatched junction bases numbered 2, after V lost 1 base and J lost 6 bases.

The CDR3 is CASSFSPSGSQETQYF. For the CDR3, the DNA is TGTGCCAGCAGTTTTTCCCCTAGCGGGAGCCAAGAGACCCAGTACTTC. The chain couples TRBV12-3 or TRBV12-4 to TRBJ2-5; 10 bases are shared with TRBD2. V lost 3 bases and J lost 1; bases outside the gene matches: 5. This CDR3 comprises 16 residues.

Note on this clonotype: A single base separates this from a much larger clone, so it may be a read error. This sequence joins TRBV28 and TRBJ2-5, with TRBD1 identical over 7 bases. The trim removed 4 bases at V and 7 bases at J, leaving 9 bases unmatched. Germline V gene sequence: CDR1 MDHEN, CDR2 SYDVKM. CDR3 length equals 14 residues. CDR3 sequence: CASSSPGQKGTQYF. In DNA form, the CDR3 reads TGTGCCAGCAGTTCTCCGGGACAGAAAGGGACCCAGTACTTC.

This chain links TRBV29-1 with TRBJ1-1; 8 nucleotides line up with TRBD1. CDR3 length: 14 residues. V lost 6 bases to trimming and J lost 0 bases; unmatched junction nucleotides: 6. Germline-derived CDR1 and CDR2 are SQVTM and ANQGSEA. CDR3 DNA sequence: TGCAGCGTCCACAGGGACAGGATGAACACTGAAGCTTTCTTT. It encodes CSVHRDRMNTEAFF.

V gene TRBV11-2 combines with J gene TRBJ1-5, with 7 bases fitting TRBD1. CDR1 and CDR2 from the germline V gene are SGHAT and FQNNGV. The CDR3 is made up of 14 amino acids. The ends lost 1 base at V and 4 bases at J; junction bases unmatched: 1. CDR3 sequence: CASSLGGQNQPQHF. The CDR3 coding sequence is TGTGCCAGCAGCTTAGGGGGACAGAATCAGCCCCAGCATTTT.

The chain couples TRBV20-1 to TRBJ2-7; 7 bases map to TRBD1. The trim removed 0 bases at V and 7 bases at J, leaving 15 bases unmatched. There are 16 residues in the CDR3. Germline values: CDR1 DFQATT, CDR2 SNEGSKA (reference sequence). As DNA, the CDR3 is TGCAGTGCTAGAGATAACCACAGGGGTTATGTCGGGGAGCAGTACTTC. Protein product: CSARDNHRGYVGEQYF.

This clonotype turned up a few times. The chain combines TRBV5-5 with TRBJ2-2; TRBD2 agrees at 9 bases. Germline CDR1 is SGHKS and CDR2 is YYEKEE (reference sequence). The CDR3 spans 15 residues. V was pared by 0 bases and J by 7 bases, with 4 bases of the junction left unmatched. The CDR3 loop is CASSLASGAVGELFF. The DNA of the CDR3 is TGTGCCAGCAGCTTGGCTAGCGGGGCCGTCGGGGAGCTGTTTTTT.

The CDR3 DNA is TGTGCCAGCAGTTACTCGCTACAGGGTGGGTCACCCCTCCACTTT. Residues: CASSYSLQGGSPLHF. The chain recombines TRBV6-5 with TRBJ1-6; tentative D call: TRBD1 (6 bases). The V and J ends lost 0 bases and 10 bases respectively, with 13 bases between them. CDR1 is MNHEY and CDR2 is SVGAGI in the germline V gene. The CDR3 covers 15 residues.

In its sample, this clonotype was seen a few times. This chain joins TRBV6-5 and TRBJ2-5, with 8 bases matching TRBD2. With 2 bases clipped from V and 5 bases from J, the junction kept 7 bases outside the gene matches. Germline V CDR1 and CDR2: MNHEY, SVGAGI. CDR3 length: 15 residues. As DNA, the CDR3 is TGTGCCAGCAGTTACACAGCGGGAGTACCGGAGACCCAGTACTTC. It is translated as CASSYTAGVPETQYF.

This clonotype has just a few counts. The chain couples TRBV28 to TRBJ2-2; 7 nucleotides match TRBD1. J was trimmed by 0 bases and V by 6 bases; bases with no gene match: 4. CDR3 length: 15 amino acids. Looked up from germline, CDR1 is MDHEN and CDR2 is SYDVKM. The CDR3: CASSRDRANTGELFF. DNA of the CDR3: TGTGCCAGCAGCCGTGACAGGGCGAACACCGGGGAGCTGTTTTTT. The complete variable domain, with remaining parts taken from reference TRBV28 and TRBJ2-2, reads DVKVTQSSRYLVKRTGEKVFLECVQDMDHENMFWYRQDPGLGLRLIYFSYDVKMKEKGDIPEGYSVSREKKERFSLILESASTNQTSMYLCASSRDRANTGELFFGEGSRLTVL.

This clonotype was counted at least ten times. The CDR3 sequence: CASSPSQGISYEQYF. Here the CDR3 DNA reads TGCGCCAGCAGCCCCTCACAGGGGATCTCCTACGAGCAGTACTTC. V is TRBV5-1 and J is TRBJ2-7; 7 bases align to TRBD1. With V trimmed by 4 bases and J by 0 bases, 7 bases remained unmatched. CDR1 is SGHRS and CDR2 is YFSETQ in the germline V gene. CDR3 length: 15 amino acids.

The chain couples TRBV6-1 to TRBJ2-7, with D perhaps TRBD2 (7 bases). The CDR3 has 15 amino acids. Germline assignment: CDR1 MNHNS and CDR2 SASEGT. Trimming took 6 bases from V and 0 from J, leaving 15 bases between them. The CDR3 sequence: CASSPSAGASYEQYF. Here the CDR3 DNA reads TGTGCCAGCAGCCCGTCGGCGGGGGCCTCCTACGAGCAGTACTTC.

The chain combines TRBV7-9 with TRBJ1-5; 11 nucleotides agree with TRBD1. The CDR3 consists of 16 residues. Unmatched junction bases numbered 4, after V lost 3 bases and J lost 3 bases. CDR1 SEHNR and CDR2 FQNEAQ come from the germline V gene (reference sequence). CDR3 sequence: CASSLGQGGDNQPQHF. CDR3 bases: TGTGCCAGCAGCTTGGGACAGGGGGGAGACAATCAGCCCCAGCATTTT. The whole variable domain, filled in from reference TRBV7-9 and TRBJ1-5, reads DTGVSQNPRHKITKRGQNVTFRCDPISEHNRLYWYRQTLGQGPEFLTYFQNEAQLEKSRLLSDRFSAERPKGSFSTLEIQRTEQGDSAMYLCASSLGQGGDNQPQHFGDGTRLSIL.

This clonotype was seen at least ten times. The chain combines TRBV5-1 with TRBJ2-3; no definite D call. CDR3 length: 15 amino acids. The ends were cut back, 4 bases at V and 0 bases at J, with 12 bases in the middle. In germline, CDR1 is SGHRS, CDR2 YFSETQ. CDR3 DNA: TGCGCCAGCAGCCCGCAGATCGCTAGCACAGATACGCAGTATTTT. Amino acids: CASSPQIASTDTQYF.

The chain joins TRBV7-8 to TRBJ1-5; D unclear. CDR3 size: 13 residues. CDR1 is SGHVS and CDR2 is FQNEAQ in the germline V gene. V lost 2 bases and J 1 base, leaving 3 bases between the germline ends. This CDR3 reads CASSLISNQPQHF. CDR3 DNA sequence: TGTGCCAGCAGCTTAATCAGCAATCAGCCCCAGCATTTT.

This clonotype was picked up many times. The J gene is TRBJ2-1, the V gene TRBV5-1; 14 nucleotides line up with TRBD2. The CDR3 is made up of 16 amino acids. Germline V lookup: CDR1 SGHRS, CDR2 YFSETQ. Trimming cost V 1 base and J 6 bases; bases outside gene matches: 3. The CDR3 nucleotides read TGCGCCAGCAGCTTGAGACTAGCGGGGGGGACCAATGAGCAGTTCTTC. It encodes CASSLRLAGGTNEQFF.

This chain connects TRBV29-1 to TRBJ1-1; TRBD1 matches 7 bases. The CDR3 is made up of 13 amino acids. Trimming cost V 6 bases and J 3 bases; bases outside gene matches: 7. CDR1 and CDR2 (germline): SQVTM, ANQGSEA. CDR3 DNA sequence: TGCAGCGTCGATACAGGGGTGCACACTGAAGCTTTCTTT. Its translation: CSVDTGVHTEAFF.

This clonotype was counted at least ten times. The rearrangement joins TRBV12-3 or TRBV12-4 to TRBJ2-1, with 14 bases identical to TRBD2. Trimming at V came to 10 bases and at J to 8 bases, leaving 7 bases not matched to a gene. The CDR3 has 14 residues. The CDR3 spells CATRLAGGLYEQFF. In DNA form, the CDR3 reads TGTGCCACCAGACTAGCGGGAGGGCTTTATGAGCAGTTCTTC.

This rearrangement joins TRBV25-1 to TRBJ2-5; 8 nucleotides align to TRBD2. The CDR3 totals 14 residues. Germline CDR1 MGHDK, CDR2 SYGVNS. Trimming took 3 bases from V and 4 from J; bases not matched to a gene: 4. The CDR3 here is CASSDAGRVETQYF. For the CDR3, the DNA is TGTGCCAGCAGTGACGCCGGGAGGGTAGAGACCCAGTACTTC. The full variable domain, its missing parts supplied by reference TRBV25-1 and TRBJ2-5, is EADIYQTPRYLVIGTGKKITLECSQTMGHDKMYWYQQDPGMELHLIHYSYGVNSTEKGDLSSESTVSRIRTEHFPLTLESARPSHTSQYLCASSDAGRVETQYFGPGTRLLVL.

This clonotype was seen a few times. The V gene is TRBV20-1, the J gene TRBJ1-1, with D uncertain. Between the trimmed V and J ends, which lost 5 bases and 1 base, there was a span of 14 bases. The CDR3 totals 14 residues. Germline V lookup: CDR1 DFQATT, CDR2 SNEGSKA (reference sequence). CDR3 sequence: CSAPRRTGNTEAFF. The CDR3 DNA is TGCAGTGCTCCCAGACGGACCGGGAACACTGAAGCTTTCTTT.

V is TRBV12-3 or TRBV12-4 and J is TRBJ1-2; D perhaps matches TRBD1 (6 bases). CDR3 length equals 13 residues. V was clipped by 6 bases and J by 4 bases, with 12 bases between them. This chain's CDR3 is CASRVGQFYGYTF. CDR3 DNA sequence: TGTGCCAGCAGGGTAGGACAGTTCTATGGCTACACCTTC.

This clonotype was picked up a small number of times. The chain couples TRBV6-1 to TRBJ2-1, with 10 bases that match TRBD2. The V and J ends lost 6 bases and 4 bases, in that order; junction bases with no gene match: 6. CDR1 is MNHNS and CDR2 is SASEGT in the germline V gene. The CDR3 has 15 amino acids. DNA for the CDR3: TGTGCCAGCAGAATCAGCGGGGGGGTTTACAATGAGCAGTTCTTC. Its translation: CASRISGGVYNEQFF.

At least ten counts were recorded for this clonotype. The chain carries TRBV27 and TRBJ2-7; TRBD2 is a possible D gene (5 bases). There are 12 residues in the CDR3. Germline CDR1 and CDR2: MNHEY and SMNVEV (reference sequence). V gave up 5 bases and J gave up 6 bases, with 11 bases separating them. The DNA for the CDR3 is TGTGCCAGCAGTCCCGCCGGAGGCGAGCAGTACTTC. Translated, it gives CASSPAGGEQYF.

This clonotype has a handful of counts. The rearrangement joins TRBV20-1 to TRBJ2-5, with 12 bases aligning to TRBD2. Germline V lookup: CDR1 DFQATT, CDR2 SNEGSKA (reference sequence). J was trimmed by 5 bases and V by 4 bases; bases with no gene match: 8. This CDR3 spans 15 amino acids. The CDR3 DNA is TGCAGTGCTAAAGGACTAGCGGGGATCGGGGAGACCCAGTACTTC. Amino acids: CSAKGLAGIGETQYF.

The gene calls are TRBV29-1 and TRBJ2-7, with a tentative D call TRBD1 (6 bases). Germline CDR1 and CDR2: SQVTM and ANQGSEA. Trimming cost V 6 bases and J 0 bases, with 15 bases left between them. The CDR3 extends over 14 amino acids. CDR3 loop: CSVVDRPSSYEQYF. The CDR3, as DNA: TGCAGCGTCGTGGACAGACCCAGCTCCTACGAGCAGTACTTC.

The rearrangement joins TRBV4-2 to TRBJ2-1; weak D call: TRBD2 (6 bases). V lost 1 base and J 0 bases, leaving 13 bases between the germline ends. Germline assignment: CDR1 LGHNA and CDR2 YNFKEQ. The CDR3 consists of 17 residues. The CDR3 spells CASSQGLGGASYNEQFF. The CDR3 DNA is TGTGCCAGCAGCCAAGGACTCGGCGGGGCCTCCTACAATGAGCAGTTCTTC.

This clonotype was counted between two and nine times. The genes are TRBV6-1 and TRBJ2-1, with 10 bases aligning to TRBD2. Germline CDR1 MNHNS, CDR2 SASEGT. With V trimmed by 7 bases and J by 3 bases, 12 bases remained unmatched. There are 17 residues in the CDR3. CDR3 coding DNA: TGTGCCAGCACTCCCCTAGGAGCGGGGGGGCTCTACAATGAGCAGTTCTTC. Translation: CASTPLGAGGLYNEQFF.

This clonotype has ten or more counts. The CDR3 DNA reads TGTGCCAGTAGTATCCAGTTAGGGAGAGCCTACGAGCAGTACTTC. Residues: CASSIQLGRAYEQYF. The V gene is TRBV19, the J gene TRBJ2-7, with D possibly matching TRBD2 (5 bases). The CDR3 loop spans 15 amino acids. Trimming took off 3 bases at V and 2 bases at J, with 14 bases between the two ends. CDR1 and CDR2 (germline): LNHDA, SQIVND (reference sequence). Based on the CDR3 plus reference TRBV19 and TRBJ2-7, the full variable domain is DGGITQSPKYLFRKEGQNVTLSCEQNLNHDAMYWYRQDPGQGLRLIYYSQIVNDFQKGDIAEGYSVSREKKESFPLTVTSAQKNPTAFYLCASSIQLGRAYEQYFGPGTRLTVT.